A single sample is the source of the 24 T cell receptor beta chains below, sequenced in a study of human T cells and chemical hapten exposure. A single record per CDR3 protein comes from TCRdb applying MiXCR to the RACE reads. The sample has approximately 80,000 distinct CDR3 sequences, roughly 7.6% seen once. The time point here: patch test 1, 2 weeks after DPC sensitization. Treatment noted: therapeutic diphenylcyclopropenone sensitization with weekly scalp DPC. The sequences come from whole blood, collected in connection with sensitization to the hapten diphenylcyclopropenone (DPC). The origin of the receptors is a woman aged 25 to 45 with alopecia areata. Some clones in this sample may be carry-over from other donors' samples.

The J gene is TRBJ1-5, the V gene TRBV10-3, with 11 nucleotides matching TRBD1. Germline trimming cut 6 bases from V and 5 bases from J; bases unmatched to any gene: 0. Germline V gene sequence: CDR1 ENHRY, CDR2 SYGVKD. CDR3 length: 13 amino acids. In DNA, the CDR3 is TGTGCCATCAGGGGACAGGGGGATCAGCCCCAGCATTTT. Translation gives CAIRGQGDQPQHF.

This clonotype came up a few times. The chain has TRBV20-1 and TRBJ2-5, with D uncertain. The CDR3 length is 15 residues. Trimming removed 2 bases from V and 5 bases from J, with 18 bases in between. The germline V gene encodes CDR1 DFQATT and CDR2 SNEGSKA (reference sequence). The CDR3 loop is CSARPQYSVGETQYF. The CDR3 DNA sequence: TGCAGTGCTAGACCACAGTACTCAGTCGGGGAGACCCAGTACTTC.

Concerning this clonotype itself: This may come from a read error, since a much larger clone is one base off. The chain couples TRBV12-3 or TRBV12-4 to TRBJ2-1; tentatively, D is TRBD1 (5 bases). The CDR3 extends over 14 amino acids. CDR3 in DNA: TGTGCCAGCAGTTCCGACAGCCTTTACAATGAGCGGTTCTTC. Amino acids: CASSSDSLYNERFF.

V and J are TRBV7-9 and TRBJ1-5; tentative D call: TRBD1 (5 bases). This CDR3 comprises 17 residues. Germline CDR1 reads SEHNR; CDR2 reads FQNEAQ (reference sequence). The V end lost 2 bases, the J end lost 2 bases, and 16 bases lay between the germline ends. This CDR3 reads CASSLSERGFGNQPQHF. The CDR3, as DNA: TGTGCCAGCAGCTTATCGGAGAGGGGCTTTGGCAATCAGCCCCAGCATTTT. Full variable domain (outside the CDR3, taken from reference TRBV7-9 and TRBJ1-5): DTGVSQNPRHKITKRGQNVTFRCDPISEHNRLYWYRQTLGQGPEFLTYFQNEAQLEKSRLLSDRFSAERPKGSFSTLEIQRTEQGDSAMYLCASSLSERGFGNQPQHFGDGTRLSIL.

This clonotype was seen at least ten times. The CDR3 region is CASSWDSKDTEAFF. The CDR3 nucleotides are TGTGCCAGCAGTTGGGATAGCAAGGACACTGAAGCTTTCTTT. This chain connects TRBV6-6 to TRBJ1-1; no firm D call. This CDR3 contains 14 residues. The V end was cut by 4 bases, the J end by 3 bases, with 12 bases between. Germline-derived CDR1 and CDR2 are MNHNY and SVGAGI (reference sequence).

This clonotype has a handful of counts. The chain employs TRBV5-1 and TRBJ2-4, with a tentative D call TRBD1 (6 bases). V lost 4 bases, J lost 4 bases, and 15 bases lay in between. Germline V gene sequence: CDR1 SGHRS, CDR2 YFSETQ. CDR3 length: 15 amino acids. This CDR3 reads CASSLGWTEKNIQYF. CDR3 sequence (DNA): TGCGCCAGCAGCCTAGGATGGACAGAGAAAAACATTCAGTACTTC.

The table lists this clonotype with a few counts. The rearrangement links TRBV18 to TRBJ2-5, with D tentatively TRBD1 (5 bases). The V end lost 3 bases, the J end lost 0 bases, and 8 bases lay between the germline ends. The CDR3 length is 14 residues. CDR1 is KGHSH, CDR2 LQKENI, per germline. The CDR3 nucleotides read TGTGCCAGCTCACCCATGACAGACCAAGAGACCCAGTACTTC. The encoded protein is CASSPMTDQETQYF.

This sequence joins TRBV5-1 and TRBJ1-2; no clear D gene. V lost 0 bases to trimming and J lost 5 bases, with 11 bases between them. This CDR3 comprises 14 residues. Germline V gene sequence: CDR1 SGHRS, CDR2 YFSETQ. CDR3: CASSLEGIGYGYTF. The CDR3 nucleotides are TGCGCCAGCAGCTTGGAGGGAATAGGATATGGCTACACCTTC.

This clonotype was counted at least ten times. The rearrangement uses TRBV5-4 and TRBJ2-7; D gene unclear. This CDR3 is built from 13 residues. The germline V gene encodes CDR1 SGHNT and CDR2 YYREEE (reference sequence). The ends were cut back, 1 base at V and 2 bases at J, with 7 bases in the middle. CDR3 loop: CASSLQSPYEQYF. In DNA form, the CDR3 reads TGTGCCAGCAGCTTGCAGTCCCCCTACGAGCAGTACTTC.

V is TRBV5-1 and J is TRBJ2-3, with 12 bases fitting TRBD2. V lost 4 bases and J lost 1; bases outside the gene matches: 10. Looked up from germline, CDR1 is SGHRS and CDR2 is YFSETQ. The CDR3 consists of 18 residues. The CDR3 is CASSKPTSGGTGTDTQYF. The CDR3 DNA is TGCGCCAGCAGCAAACCGACTAGCGGGGGAACGGGCACAGATACGCAGTATTTT.

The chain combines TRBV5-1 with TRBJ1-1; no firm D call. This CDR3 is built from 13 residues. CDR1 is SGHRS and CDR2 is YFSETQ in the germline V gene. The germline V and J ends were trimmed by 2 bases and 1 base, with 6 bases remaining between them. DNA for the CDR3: TGCGCCAGCAGCTTAATTCAGAACACTGAAGCTTTCTTT. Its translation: CASSLIQNTEAFF.

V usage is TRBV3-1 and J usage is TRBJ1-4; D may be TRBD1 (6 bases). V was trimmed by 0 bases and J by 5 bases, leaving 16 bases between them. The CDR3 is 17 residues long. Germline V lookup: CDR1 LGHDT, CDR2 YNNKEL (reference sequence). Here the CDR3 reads CASSQDTGAGLNEKLFF. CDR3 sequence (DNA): TGTGCCAGCAGCCAAGATACGGGGGCAGGGTTGAATGAAAAACTGTTTTTT.

CDR3 coding DNA: TGTGCCAGCAGCTTAGATCTCCGCGTGGATGGCTACACCTTC. Its protein product is CASSLDLRVDGYTF. The V call is TRBV11-2, the J call TRBJ1-2, with no clear D. The germline V gene has CDR1 SGHAT and CDR2 FQNNGV. The CDR3 loop spans 14 amino acids. The V and J ends lost 0 bases and 6 bases respectively, with 11 bases between them. Full variable domain (missing parts from reference TRBV11-2 and TRBJ1-2): EAGVAQSPRYKIIEKRQSVAFWCNPISGHATLYWYQQILGQGPKLLIQFQNNGVVDDSQLPKDRFSAERLKGVDSTLKIQPAKLEDSAVYLCASSLDLRVDGYTFGSGTRLTVV.

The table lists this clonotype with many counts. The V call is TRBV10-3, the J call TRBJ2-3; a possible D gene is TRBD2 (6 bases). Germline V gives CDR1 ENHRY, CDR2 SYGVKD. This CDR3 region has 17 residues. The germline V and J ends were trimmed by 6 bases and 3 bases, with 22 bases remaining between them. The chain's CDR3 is CAIRAGTSAAGTDTQYF. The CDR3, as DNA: TGTGCCATCAGAGCCGGGACTTCAGCCGCCGGTACAGATACGCAGTATTTT.

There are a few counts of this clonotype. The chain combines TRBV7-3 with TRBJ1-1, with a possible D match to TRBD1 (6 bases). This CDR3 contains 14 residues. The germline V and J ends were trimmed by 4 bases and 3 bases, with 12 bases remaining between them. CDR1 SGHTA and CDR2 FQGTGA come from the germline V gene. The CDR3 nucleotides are TGTGCCAGCAGCTCCCTGGGGGGCGACACTGAAGCTTTCTTT. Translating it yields CASSSLGGDTEAFF.

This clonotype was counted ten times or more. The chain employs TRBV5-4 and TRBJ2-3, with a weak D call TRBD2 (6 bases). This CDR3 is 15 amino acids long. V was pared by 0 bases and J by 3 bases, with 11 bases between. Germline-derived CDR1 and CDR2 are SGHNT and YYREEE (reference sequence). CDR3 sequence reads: CASSLARGSTDTQYF. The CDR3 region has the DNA TGTGCCAGCAGCTTGGCCCGGGGGAGTACAGATACGCAGTATTTT.

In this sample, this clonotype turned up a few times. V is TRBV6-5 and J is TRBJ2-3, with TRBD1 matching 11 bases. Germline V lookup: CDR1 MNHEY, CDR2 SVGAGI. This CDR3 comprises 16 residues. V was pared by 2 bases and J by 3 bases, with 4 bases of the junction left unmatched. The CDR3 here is CASSYRTGGGTDTQYF. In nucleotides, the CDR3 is TGTGCCAGCAGTTACAGGACAGGGGGCGGTACAGATACGCAGTATTTT.

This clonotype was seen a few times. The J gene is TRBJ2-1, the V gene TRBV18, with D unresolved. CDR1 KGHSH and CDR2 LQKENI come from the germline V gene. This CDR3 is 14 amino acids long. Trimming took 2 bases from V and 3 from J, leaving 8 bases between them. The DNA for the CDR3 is TGTGCCAGCTCACCAAATCGAGTCTACAATGAGCAGTTCTTC. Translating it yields CASSPNRVYNEQFF.

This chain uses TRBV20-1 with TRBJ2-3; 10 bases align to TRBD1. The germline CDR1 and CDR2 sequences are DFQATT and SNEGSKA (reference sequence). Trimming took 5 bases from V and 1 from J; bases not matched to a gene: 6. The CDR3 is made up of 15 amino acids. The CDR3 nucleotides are TGCAGTGCTGCCCGCGGGACAGGGGGCACAGATACGCAGTATTTT. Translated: CSAARGTGGTDTQYF.

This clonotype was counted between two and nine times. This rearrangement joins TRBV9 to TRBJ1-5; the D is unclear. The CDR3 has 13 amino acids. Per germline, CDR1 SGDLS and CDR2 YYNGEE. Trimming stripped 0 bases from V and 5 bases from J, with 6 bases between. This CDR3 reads CASSVDVDQPQHF. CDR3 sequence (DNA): TGTGCCAGCAGCGTAGATGTGGATCAGCCCCAGCATTTT.

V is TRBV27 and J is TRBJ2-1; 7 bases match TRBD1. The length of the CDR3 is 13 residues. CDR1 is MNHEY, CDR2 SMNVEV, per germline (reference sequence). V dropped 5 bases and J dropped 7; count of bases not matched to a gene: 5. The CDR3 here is CASSAPGGNEQFF. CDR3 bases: TGTGCCAGCAGTGCACCAGGGGGAAATGAGCAGTTCTTC.

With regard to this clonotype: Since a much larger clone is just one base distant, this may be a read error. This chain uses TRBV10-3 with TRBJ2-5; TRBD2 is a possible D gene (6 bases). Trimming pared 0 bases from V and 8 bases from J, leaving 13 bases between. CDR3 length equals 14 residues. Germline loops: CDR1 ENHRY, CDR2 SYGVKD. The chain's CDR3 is CAISESGGVDTQYF. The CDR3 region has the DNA TGTGCCATCAGTGAGTCAGGAGGGGTTGATACCCAGTACTTC.

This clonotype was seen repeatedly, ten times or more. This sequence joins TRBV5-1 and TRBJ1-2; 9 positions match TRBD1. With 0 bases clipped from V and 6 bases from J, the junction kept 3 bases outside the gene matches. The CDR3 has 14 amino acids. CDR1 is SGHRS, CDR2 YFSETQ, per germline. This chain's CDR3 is CASSLAGQGNGYTF. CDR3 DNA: TGCGCCAGCAGCTTGGCAGGACAGGGGAATGGCTACACCTTC. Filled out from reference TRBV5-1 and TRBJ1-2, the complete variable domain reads KAGVTQTPRYLIKTRGQQVTLSCSPISGHRSVSWYQQTPGQGLQFLFEYFSETQRNKGNFPGRFSGRQFSNSRSEMNVSTLELGDSALYLCASSLAGQGNGYTFGSGTRLTVV.

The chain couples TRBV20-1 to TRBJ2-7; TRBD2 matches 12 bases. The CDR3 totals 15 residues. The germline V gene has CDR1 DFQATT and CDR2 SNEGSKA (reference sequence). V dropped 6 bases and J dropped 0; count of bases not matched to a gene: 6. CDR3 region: CSARGLAGNSYEQYF. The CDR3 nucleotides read TGCAGTGCACGTGGACTAGCGGGGAACTCCTACGAGCAGTACTTC.